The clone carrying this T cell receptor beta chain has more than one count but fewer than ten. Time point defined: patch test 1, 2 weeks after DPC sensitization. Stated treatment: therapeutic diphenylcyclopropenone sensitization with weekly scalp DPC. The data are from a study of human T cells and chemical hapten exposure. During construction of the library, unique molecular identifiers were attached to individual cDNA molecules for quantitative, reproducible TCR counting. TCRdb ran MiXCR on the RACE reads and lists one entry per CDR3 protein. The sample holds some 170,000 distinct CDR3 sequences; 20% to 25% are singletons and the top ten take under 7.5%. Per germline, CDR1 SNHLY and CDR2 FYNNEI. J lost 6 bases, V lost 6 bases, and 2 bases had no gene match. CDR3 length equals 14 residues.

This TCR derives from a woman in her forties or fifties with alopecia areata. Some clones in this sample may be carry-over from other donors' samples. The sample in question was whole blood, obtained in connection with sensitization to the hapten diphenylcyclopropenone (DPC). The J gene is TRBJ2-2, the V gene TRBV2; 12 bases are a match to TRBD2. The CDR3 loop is CASRLAGGAGELFF. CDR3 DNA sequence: TGTGCCAGCAGACTAGCGGGAGGCGCCGGGGAGCTGTTTTTT.